Included here is one T cell receptor (beta chain) sequence, with context. Antigen specificity is unknown. A multiplex PCR was run with 60 Vbeta primers and 13 Jbeta primers. The repertoire was sequenced with immunoSEQ multiplex PCR; TCRdb's copy has only in-frame clones and lacks some. The sample contains 90,000 to 100,000 clones, 76% of which appear only once. The junction had 7 bases not matched to a gene; V was cut back by 6 bases and J by 4 bases. This CDR3 has 14 residues. The germline V gene has CDR1 SGDLS and CDR2 YYNGEE. This entry is derived from a study of cytomegalovirus exposure and HLA in healthy donors. Study conclusions and caveats: The CMV antigen specificity of three CMV-associated chains was confirmed through in vitro analysis.

The rearrangement links TRBV9 to TRBJ2-3; 8 bases line up with TRBD1. Specimen: PBMCs. This sequence originates from a man aged 35 to 55 in good health and CMV-seronegative. DNA for the CDR3: TGTGCCAGCAACCAGGGGGCCCCCTCAGATACGCAGTATTTT. Protein product: CASNQGAPSDTQYF.